The 18 T cell receptor beta chains below were found in one sample sequenced in a study of T cell responses to AZD1222 COVID-19 vaccine. Only in-frame clones appear in the TCRdb table, and some are missing; sequencing was by immunoSEQ multiplex PCR. The repertoire holds roughly 100,000 clones, with 85% to 90% as singletons. Specimen: peripheral blood, collected on day 0 of AZD1222 vaccination. The receptors stem from an adult in good health.

This chain connects TRBV7-9 to TRBJ2-7; unclear D gene. Germline V gene sequence: CDR1 SEHNR, CDR2 FQNEAQ (reference sequence). CDR3 length equals 17 residues. The germline V and J ends were trimmed by 4 bases and 2 bases, with 21 bases remaining between them. For the CDR3, the DNA is TGTGCCAGCAGCTCCTCATCTCCCAGCAGAACCACCTACGAGCAGTACTTC. Its translation is CASSSSSPSRTTYEQYF.

This sequence joins TRBV11-2 and TRBJ2-7, with no clear D. Germline CDR1 SGHAT, CDR2 FQNNGV. V lost 3 bases and J 0 bases, leaving 15 bases between the germline ends. The CDR3 spans 16 residues. In DNA, the CDR3 is TGTGCCAGCAGCTTTGGCGCGCGCGGCTCCTCCTACGAGCAGTACTTC. Protein: CASSFGARGSSYEQYF.

The rearrangement links TRBV6-5 to TRBJ2-2; D might be TRBD1 or TRBD2, each matching 5 bases. This CDR3 spans 14 amino acids. The V end was cut by 4 bases, the J end by 4 bases, with 10 bases between. CDR1 and CDR2 from the germline V gene are MNHEY and SVGAGI. CDR3 region: CASSWTGATGELFF. The DNA for the CDR3 is TGTGCCAGCAGTTGGACCGGGGCCACCGGGGAGCTGTTTTTT.

This clone was detected once. The genes are TRBV19 and TRBJ1-1, with a weak D call TRBD1 (5 bases). This CDR3 has 12 residues. V lost 10 bases and J lost 7, with 16 bases in between. Germline assignment: CDR1 LNHDA and CDR2 SQIVND (reference sequence). The CDR3, as DNA: TGTGCCACCTCCACGGGCGGGGGTGAAGCTTTCTTT. It codes for CATSTGGGEAFF. Based on the CDR3 plus reference TRBV19 and TRBJ1-1, the full variable domain is DGGITQSPKYLFRKEGQNVTLSCEQNLNHDAMYWYRQDPGQGLRLIYYSQIVNDFQKGDIAEGYSVSREKKESFPLTVTSAQKNPTAFYLCATSTGGGEAFFGQGTRLTVV.

The chain uses TRBV19 and TRBJ2-2, with TRBD1 matching 9 bases. Losses at the gene ends were 3 bases for V and 0 bases for J; bases not matched to a gene: 11. Germline lookup yields CDR1 LNHDA and CDR2 SQIVND (reference sequence). CDR3 length: 19 amino acids. This CDR3 reads CASSIGSYRGQANTGELFF. Here the CDR3 DNA reads TGTGCCAGTAGTATCGGTTCCTACAGGGGGCAGGCGAACACCGGGGAGCTGTTTTTT.

The chain has TRBV28 and TRBJ1-5, with D perhaps matching TRBD1 (5 bases). Trimming left V 4 bases short and J 9 bases short, with 19 bases between. Germline values: CDR1 MDHEN, CDR2 SYDVKM. The CDR3 totals 15 residues. The CDR3 sequence: CASSSNRDGIGPQHF. In DNA form, the CDR3 reads TGTGCCAGCAGTTCGAACCGGGACGGCATCGGGCCCCAGCATTTT.

The CDR3 region is CASSPLGQNTDTQYF. DNA of the CDR3: TGTGCCAGCTCACCACTGGGACAGAACACAGATACGCAGTATTTT. This chain connects TRBV18 to TRBJ2-3, with 7 bases matching TRBD1. CDR1 and CDR2 (germline): KGHSH, LQKENI. With V trimmed by 1 base and J by 2 bases, 3 bases remained unmatched. The CDR3 extends over 15 amino acids.

The genes are TRBV19 and TRBJ1-2, with D perhaps matching TRBD1 (5 bases). Germline assignment: CDR1 LNHDA and CDR2 SQIVND (reference sequence). CDR3 length: 15 residues. V lost 3 bases and J lost 2, with 13 bases in between. DNA for the CDR3: TGTGCCAGTAGTATGACGGGACCCGGGAACTATGGCTACACCTTC. This sequence encodes CASSMTGPGNYGYTF. Full variable domain (remainder filled in from reference TRBV19 and TRBJ1-2): DGGITQSPKYLFRKEGQNVTLSCEQNLNHDAMYWYRQDPGQGLRLIYYSQIVNDFQKGDIAEGYSVSREKKESFPLTVTSAQKNPTAFYLCASSMTGPGNYGYTFGSGTRLTVV.

The genes are TRBV28 and TRBJ1-3, with TRBD1 matching 7 bases. The germline V gene encodes CDR1 MDHEN and CDR2 SYDVKM. J gave up 2 bases and V 1 base, and 5 bases lay outside the gene matches. The CDR3 consists of 16 residues. This CDR3 reads CASSLSQGGTGNTIYF. CDR3 nucleotide sequence: TGTGCCAGCAGTTTATCCCAGGGGGGCACTGGAAACACCATATATTTT.

The chain couples TRBV7-3 to TRBJ2-2; a possible D gene is TRBD1 (5 bases). CDR3 size: 16 residues. Germline V CDR1 and CDR2: SGHTA, FQGTGA. The germline V and J ends were trimmed by 0 bases and 4 bases, with 12 bases remaining between them. The CDR3 region is CASSLTWQGSTGELFF. Here the CDR3 DNA reads TGTGCCAGCAGCTTAACTTGGCAGGGATCCACCGGGGAGCTGTTTTTT.

DNA of the CDR3: TGTGCCAGTAGTATCACAGACAGGGTCGGCTATGGCTACACCTTC. Translating it yields CASSITDRVGYGYTF. J is TRBJ1-2 and V is TRBV19, with 7 bases identical to TRBD1. Trimming took 3 bases from V and 4 from J; bases not matched to a gene: 8. Germline loops: CDR1 LNHDA, CDR2 SQIVND (reference sequence). CDR3 length: 15 residues.

V usage is TRBV29-1 and J usage is TRBJ2-3; 8 bases align to TRBD1. The CDR3 is 12 residues long. Trimming took 6 bases from V and 3 from J; bases not matched to a gene: 2. Germline assignment: CDR1 SQVTM and CDR2 ANQGSEA. The CDR3 protein is CSVDRGTDTQYF. The DNA for the CDR3 is TGCAGCGTAGACAGGGGAACAGATACGCAGTATTTT.

The chain carries TRBV28 and TRBJ2-4, with D perhaps given as TRBD1 or TRBD2 (6 bases each). V was clipped by 2 bases and J by 6 bases, with 14 bases between them. Germline CDR1 reads MDHEN; CDR2 reads SYDVKM. The CDR3 is made up of 15 amino acids. The CDR3 spells CASSLNRGRVNIQYF. CDR3 nucleotide sequence: TGTGCCAGCAGTTTAAACCGGGGGCGCGTAAACATTCAGTACTTC.

V gene TRBV7-9 combines with J gene TRBJ1-3; 7 bases align to TRBD1. Germline V CDR1 and CDR2: SEHNR, FQNEAQ (reference sequence). The junction had 6 bases not matched to a gene; V was cut back by 5 bases and J by 2 bases. This CDR3 is 15 amino acids long. The CDR3 bases are TGTGCCAGCAGCCCGACAGGGAACCCTGGAAACACCATATATTTT. Residues: CASSPTGNPGNTIYF.

V usage is TRBV20-1 and J usage is TRBJ2-7, with TRBD1 identical over 8 bases. CDR3 length: 11 amino acids. Per germline, CDR1 DFQATT and CDR2 SNEGSKA (reference sequence). Germline trimming cut 5 bases from V and 5 bases from J; bases unmatched to any gene: 2. CDR3 coding DNA: TGCAGTGCTGACAGGGGCCACGAGCAGTACTTC. Translation: CSADRGHEQYF.

This chain joins TRBV2 and TRBJ1-2; no clear D. V shed 3 bases and J shed 3 bases, with 8 bases lying between them. Per germline, CDR1 SNHLY and CDR2 FYNNEI. The CDR3 loop spans 13 amino acids. The chain's CDR3 is CASSEGRDYGYTF. The CDR3 nucleotides read TGTGCCAGCAGTGAGGGCCGAGACTATGGCTACACCTTC.

The CDR3 DNA reads TGCGCCAGCAGGGCGGGAACCACTGAAGCTTTCTTT. It specifies CASRAGTTEAFF. The J gene is TRBJ1-1, the V gene TRBV23-1; D unclear. TRBV23-1 is an open reading frame, and its role is uncertain. The CDR3 loop spans 12 amino acids. The V and J ends lost 6 bases and 4 bases respectively, with 9 bases between them.

V gene TRBV18 combines with J gene TRBJ1-4, with D possibly TRBD1 on 5 matching bases. Germline V gene sequence: CDR1 KGHSH, CDR2 LQKENI. The CDR3 contains 14 residues. Deletions cut 5 bases from V and 5 bases from J, with 12 bases between. The CDR3 sequence: CASSAQGGNEKLFF. The CDR3 nucleotides are TGTGCCAGCTCAGCTCAGGGTGGAAATGAAAAACTGTTTTTT.